The 5 T cell receptor beta chains presented below share a single source sample, sequenced in a study of blood T cell repertoires in COVID-19. The assay was immunoSEQ multiplex PCR, and TCRdb's table has in-frame clones only and misses some. The table lists more than 200,000 clones, about 81% of them singletons. Sequenced: peripheral blood. These receptors were taken from a woman of 80 years or more with COVID-19, enrolled during active disease.

V is TRBV6-2 or TRBV6-3 and J is TRBJ1-1; D unresolved. The V gene lost 4 bases and the J gene lost 9 bases, with 9 bases spanning the gap. Germline V gene lookup returns CDR1 MNHEY and CDR2 SVGEGT. The CDR3 covers 11 residues. CDR3 sequence (DNA): TGTGCCAGCAGTTCAGCGCCCCAAGCTTTCTTT. The encoded protein is CASSSAPQAFF.

This chain uses TRBV6-6 with TRBJ1-6; a possible D gene is TRBD1 (5 bases). Trimming took off 2 bases at V and 8 bases at J, with 13 bases between the two ends. There are 15 residues in the CDR3. Germline V lookup: CDR1 MNHNY, CDR2 SVGAGI (reference sequence). The CDR3 protein is CASSYGQGSDSPLHF. Here the CDR3 DNA reads TGTGCCAGCAGTTACGGGCAGGGATCCGATTCACCCCTCCACTTT.

This sequence joins TRBV6-5 and TRBJ2-7; TRBD1 aligns across 11 bases. The CDR3 runs to 15 residues. CDR1 and CDR2 (germline): MNHEY, SVGAGI. V lost 4 bases and J lost 9; bases outside the gene matches: 11. The CDR3 protein is CASSLGQGGTSGQYF. The CDR3 DNA reads TGTGCCAGCAGTTTGGGACAGGGGGGGACGAGCGGGCAGTACTTC.

The genes are TRBV5-8 and TRBJ2-3, with a possible D match to TRBD1 (5 bases). Trimming took 0 bases from V and 2 from J, leaving 13 bases between them. CDR3 length: 16 residues. Germline-derived CDR1 and CDR2 are SGHTS and YDEGEE. CDR3 protein: CASSLGGTIATDTQYF. The CDR3 DNA reads as TGTGCCAGCAGCTTGGGGGGCACCATAGCCACAGATACGCAGTATTTT.

The chain carries TRBV7-8 and TRBJ1-1; D might be TRBD1 (6 bases). Germline CDR1 and CDR2: SGHVS and FQNEAQ. This CDR3 has 15 amino acids. Trimming removed 5 bases from V and 0 bases from J, with 13 bases in between. This CDR3 is CASSPGQLLNTEAFF. The CDR3 nucleotides read TGTGCCAGCAGCCCAGGACAGTTACTGAACACTGAAGCTTTCTTT. Using reference TRBV7-8 and TRBJ1-1 for the parts outside the CDR3, the full variable domain is GAGVSQSPRYKVAKRGQDVALRCDPISGHVSLFWYQQALGQGPEFLTYFQNEAQLDKSGLPSDRFFAERPEGSVSTLKIQRTQQEDSAVYLCASSPGQLLNTEAFFGQGTRLTVV.